One and the same sample provided the 25 T cell receptor beta chains below, sequenced in a study of technical replicates of blood from a handful of donors. The protocol was immunoSEQ multiplex PCR, while the TCRdb copy is restricted to in-frame clones and leaves out a portion. The sample contains 98,000 or so clones, nearly 97% of which appear only once. The sequenced sample was T cells isolated from PBMCs. The receptor set was obtained from a human donor in good health.

J is TRBJ2-3 and V is TRBV4-1; D might be TRBD1 (6 bases). This CDR3 has 16 residues. CDR1 and CDR2 from the germline V gene are MGHRA and YSYEKL. With 4 bases removed from V and 3 bases from J, the gap between germline ends came to 17 bases. CDR3 DNA: TGCGCCAGCAGCCGCTGGGGGCAGGGAGCAACAGATACGCAGTATTTT. The encoded protein is CASSRWGQGATDTQYF.

This chain uses TRBV19 with TRBJ2-7; a weak D match, TRBD2 (6 bases). Trimming took off 4 bases at V and 3 bases at J, with 13 bases between the two ends. The CDR3 spans 14 residues. Looked up from germline, CDR1 is LNHDA and CDR2 is SQIVND (reference sequence). The CDR3 region has the DNA TGTGCCAGTAGTACCGGGAGAGGATTCTACGAGCAGTACTTC. Encoded protein: CASSTGRGFYEQYF.

V gene TRBV30 combines with J gene TRBJ2-1; possibly TRBD1 for D (5 bases). The germline CDR1 and CDR2 sequences are GTSNPN and SVGIG (reference sequence). This CDR3 spans 16 amino acids. V shed 2 bases and J shed 0 bases, with 14 bases lying between them. The CDR3: CAWSRVIDSSYNEQFF. The CDR3, as DNA: TGTGCCTGGAGTAGAGTTATAGACAGCTCCTACAATGAGCAGTTCTTC.

The chain is built from TRBV7-3 and TRBJ1-2; D possibly corresponds to TRBD1 (5 bases). Trimming removed 4 bases from V and 7 bases from J, with 13 bases in between. This CDR3 is 13 amino acids long. Per germline, CDR1 SGHTA and CDR2 FQGTGA. The CDR3 is CASSSPGLPGYTF. The CDR3 nucleotides are TGTGCCAGCAGCTCGCCAGGGTTGCCTGGCTACACCTTC.

Regarding this clone: The junction shows a germline mismatch at one end, possibly a read error. J is TRBJ2-1 and V is TRBV12-5; 11 bases are shared with TRBD2. Germline values: CDR1 LGHNT, CDR2 FRNRAP. CDR3 length: 17 residues. CDR3 loop: CASALIAGGSSRNEQFF. CDR3 in DNA: TGTGCTAGTGCTTTGATAGCGGGGGGGTCAAGCAGGAATGAGCAGTTCTTC. The full variable domain, its missing parts supplied by reference TRBV12-5 and TRBJ2-1, is DARVTQTPRHKVTEMGQEVTMRCQPILGHNTVFWYRQTMMQGLELLAYFRNRAPLDDSGMPKDRFSAEMPDATLATLKIQPSEPRDSAVYFCASALIAGGSSRNEQFFGPGTRLTVL.

The chain joins TRBV27 to TRBJ2-1; 15 bases align to TRBD2. The V gene's germline CDR1 is MNHEY and CDR2 SMNVEV (reference sequence). The ends lost 2 bases at V and 8 bases at J; junction bases unmatched: 4. The CDR3 spans 16 residues. The CDR3 sequence is CASSLGWTSGGDEQFF. CDR3 bases: TGTGCCAGCAGTTTAGGTTGGACTAGCGGGGGGGATGAGCAGTTCTTC.

The rearrangement uses TRBV20-1 and TRBJ1-1; D call uncertain. V was clipped by 3 bases and J by 8 bases, with 10 bases between them. Per the germline V gene, CDR1 is DFQATT and CDR2 is SNEGSKA (reference sequence). CDR3 length: 11 residues. The CDR3 sequence: CSARSVGEAFF. Written as DNA, the CDR3 is TGCAGTGCTAGGTCCGTCGGGGAAGCTTTCTTT.

The gene calls are TRBV2 and TRBJ1-4; the match to TRBD1 covers 8 bases. The CDR3 is 13 amino acids. Losses at the gene ends were 4 bases for V and 5 bases for J; bases not matched to a gene: 0. Germline CDR1 reads SNHLY; CDR2 reads FYNNEI. CDR3 bases: TGTGCCAGCAGTGGGACAGGGAATGAAAAACTGTTTTTT. Translating gives CASSGTGNEKLFF.

The chain joins TRBV11-2 to TRBJ1-6, with D possibly matching TRBD1 (5 bases). The germline CDR1 and CDR2 sequences are SGHAT and FQNNGV. The CDR3 consists of 14 residues. V shed 6 bases and J shed 8 bases, with 14 bases lying between them. CDR3 sequence (DNA): TGTGCCAGCAGACCGACAGTTCTCGATTCACCCCTCCACTTT. As protein: CASRPTVLDSPLHF. Drawing the rest from reference TRBV11-2 and TRBJ1-6, the complete variable domain is EAGVAQSPRYKIIEKRQSVAFWCNPISGHATLYWYQQILGQGPKLLIQFQNNGVVDDSQLPKDRFSAERLKGVDSTLKIQPAKLEDSAVYLCASRPTVLDSPLHFGNGTRLTVT.

The genes are TRBV10-3 and TRBJ2-5; 7 nucleotides line up with TRBD1. The V segment lost 2 bases and the J segment 5 bases; nucleotides outside the gene matches: 14. Germline assignment: CDR1 ENHRY and CDR2 SYGVKD. This CDR3 comprises 17 residues. Here the CDR3 reads CAISERLDRTTGETQYF. CDR3 coding DNA: TGTGCCATCAGTGAGCGGTTGGACAGGACAACGGGGGAGACCCAGTACTTC.

This clone has just a few counts. This chain connects TRBV10-3 to TRBJ1-2; TRBD1 might be the D (6 bases). The length of the CDR3 is 13 residues. Germline CDR1 ENHRY, CDR2 SYGVKD. V shed 7 bases and J shed 1 base, with 10 bases lying between them. This chain's CDR3 is CAIKDSLNYGYTF. CDR3 coding DNA: TGTGCCATCAAGGACAGCCTTAACTATGGCTACACCTTC.

The CDR3 DNA reads as TGTGCCAGTATTGGAGACACTGAAGCTTTCTTT. Residues: CASIGDTEAFF. The chain couples TRBV19 to TRBJ1-1, with D hard to call. The CDR3 length is 11 residues. Between the trimmed V and J ends, which lost 7 bases and 3 bases, there was a span of 6 bases. From germline, CDR1 is LNHDA and CDR2 SQIVND (reference sequence).

The chain is built from TRBV7-3 and TRBJ2-1, with a weak D call TRBD2 (6 bases). The CDR3 has 14 residues. Looked up from germline, CDR1 is SGHTA and CDR2 is FQGTGA. V lost 4 bases and J 6 bases, leaving 13 bases between the germline ends. For the CDR3, the DNA is TGTGCCAGCAGCTCGGGGGTGGGCGTCAATGAGCAGTTCTTC. This sequence encodes CASSSGVGVNEQFF.

This rearrangement joins TRBV5-1 to TRBJ2-6; 11 bases match TRBD1. The CDR3 sequence is 19 residues long. The trim removed 2 bases at V and 0 bases at J, leaving 7 bases unmatched. Germline CDR1 and CDR2: SGHRS and YFSETQ. The CDR3 reads CASSLYRDRGTSGANVLTF. CDR3 coding DNA: TGCGCCAGCAGCTTATACCGGGACAGGGGGACCTCTGGGGCCAACGTCCTGACTTTC.

V and J are TRBV12-5 and TRBJ2-3, with a possible D match to TRBD2 (5 bases). The CDR3 extends over 13 amino acids. Germline CDR1 is LGHNT and CDR2 is FRNRAP. Trimming removed 1 base at V and 3 bases at J, with 5 bases between. The DNA for the CDR3 is TGTGCTAGTGGTTTGGGAGGGACAGATACGCAGTATTTT. It is translated as CASGLGGTDTQYF.

J is TRBJ1-3 and V is TRBV5-4; D not resolved. The ends were cut back, 7 bases at V and 0 bases at J, with 17 bases in the middle. Germline CDR1 is SGHNT and CDR2 is YYREEE (reference sequence). CDR3 length equals 16 residues. The DNA for the CDR3 is TGTGCCAGCTCCCTTGGAGGATCCACCTCTGGAAACACCATATATTTT. It encodes CASSLGGSTSGNTIYF.

The chain has TRBV28 and TRBJ1-2; 8 bases fit TRBD1. The CDR3 is 12 amino acids. J was trimmed by 6 bases and V by 5 bases; bases with no gene match: 2. The germline V gene has CDR1 MDHEN and CDR2 SYDVKM. CDR3 DNA sequence: TGTGCCAGCAGTCAGACAGGGGATGGCTACACCTTC. It translates to CASSQTGDGYTF.

The chain has TRBV27 and TRBJ1-4, with D perhaps TRBD1 (5 bases). In germline, CDR1 is MNHEY, CDR2 SMNVEV (reference sequence). CDR3 size: 15 residues. Trimming took off 1 base at V and 7 bases at J, with 13 bases between the two ends. CDR3 loop: CASSLYGGLGEKLFF. The CDR3 DNA sequence: TGTGCCAGCAGTTTATATGGGGGGTTGGGTGAAAAACTGTTTTTT.

The chain carries TRBV6-6 and TRBJ2-1; TRBD2 matches 7 bases. This CDR3 is 15 amino acids long. Unmatched junction bases numbered 7, after V lost 5 bases and J lost 3 bases. CDR1 is MNHNY and CDR2 is SVGAGI in the germline V gene (reference sequence). CDR3 amino acids: CASSHDLAGYNEQFF. DNA for the CDR3: TGTGCCAGCAGTCATGACTTAGCGGGCTACAATGAGCAGTTCTTC.

The chain has TRBV6-5 and TRBJ1-2; D remains ambiguous. The CDR3 spans 14 residues. Trimming took 5 bases from V and 2 from J, leaving 12 bases between them. The germline gives CDR1 MNHEY, CDR2 SVGAGI. The CDR3 nucleotides read TGTGCCAGCAGTAACGGGTCTTTAAACTATGGCTACACCTTC. The encoded protein is CASSNGSLNYGYTF.

DNA of the CDR3: TGTGCCAGCAGAGAGTTGACTAGCGGGCAGACGCAGTATTTT. Amino acids: CASRELTSGQTQYF. The chain is built from TRBV6-6 and TRBJ2-3; 10 bases are a match to TRBD2. Per the germline V gene, CDR1 is MNHNY and CDR2 is SVGAGI (reference sequence). CDR3 length: 14 residues. After removal of 6 bases from V and 9 bases from J, the junction contained 9 bases not matched to a gene.

V is TRBV30 and J is TRBJ1-1; D gene ambiguous. Germline loops: CDR1 GTSNPN, CDR2 SVGIG (reference sequence). CDR3 length: 13 amino acids. V was trimmed by 4 bases and J by 1 base, leaving 10 bases between them. CDR3 loop: CAWTPYGNTEAFF. The CDR3 DNA reads as TGTGCCTGGACTCCCTACGGGAACACTGAAGCTTTCTTT.

The V and J genes are TRBV4-2 and TRBJ1-1, with no clear D. This CDR3 has 15 residues. The V end was cut by 1 base, the J end by 1 base, with 10 bases between. CDR1 and CDR2 from the germline V gene are LGHNA and YNFKEQ. DNA for the CDR3: TGTGCCAGCAGCCAAGTTGGTGGGAGGAACACTGAAGCTTTCTTT. Translation gives CASSQVGGRNTEAFF.

The chain joins TRBV4-2 to TRBJ2-7, with 11 bases that match TRBD2. The CDR3 runs 14 residues. Germline V lookup: CDR1 LGHNA, CDR2 YNFKEQ. The V gene end was trimmed by 4 bases and the J gene end by 2 bases; junction bases not matched to a gene: 1. The CDR3 region is CASSPTSGTYEQYF. CDR3 nucleotides: TGTGCCAGCAGCCCGACTAGCGGGACCTACGAGCAGTACTTC.

This clone has more than one count but fewer than ten. The chain carries TRBV10-3 and TRBJ2-3; the match to TRBD2 covers 13 bases. The CDR3 length is 17 residues. Germline V lookup: CDR1 ENHRY, CDR2 SYGVKD. The J segment lost 4 bases and the V segment lost 3 bases, leaving 7 bases of the junction unmatched. The CDR3 bases are TGTGCCATCAGTGAAGGACTAGCGGGAGTTAAATCAGATACGCAGTATTTT. Protein sequence: CAISEGLAGVKSDTQYF.